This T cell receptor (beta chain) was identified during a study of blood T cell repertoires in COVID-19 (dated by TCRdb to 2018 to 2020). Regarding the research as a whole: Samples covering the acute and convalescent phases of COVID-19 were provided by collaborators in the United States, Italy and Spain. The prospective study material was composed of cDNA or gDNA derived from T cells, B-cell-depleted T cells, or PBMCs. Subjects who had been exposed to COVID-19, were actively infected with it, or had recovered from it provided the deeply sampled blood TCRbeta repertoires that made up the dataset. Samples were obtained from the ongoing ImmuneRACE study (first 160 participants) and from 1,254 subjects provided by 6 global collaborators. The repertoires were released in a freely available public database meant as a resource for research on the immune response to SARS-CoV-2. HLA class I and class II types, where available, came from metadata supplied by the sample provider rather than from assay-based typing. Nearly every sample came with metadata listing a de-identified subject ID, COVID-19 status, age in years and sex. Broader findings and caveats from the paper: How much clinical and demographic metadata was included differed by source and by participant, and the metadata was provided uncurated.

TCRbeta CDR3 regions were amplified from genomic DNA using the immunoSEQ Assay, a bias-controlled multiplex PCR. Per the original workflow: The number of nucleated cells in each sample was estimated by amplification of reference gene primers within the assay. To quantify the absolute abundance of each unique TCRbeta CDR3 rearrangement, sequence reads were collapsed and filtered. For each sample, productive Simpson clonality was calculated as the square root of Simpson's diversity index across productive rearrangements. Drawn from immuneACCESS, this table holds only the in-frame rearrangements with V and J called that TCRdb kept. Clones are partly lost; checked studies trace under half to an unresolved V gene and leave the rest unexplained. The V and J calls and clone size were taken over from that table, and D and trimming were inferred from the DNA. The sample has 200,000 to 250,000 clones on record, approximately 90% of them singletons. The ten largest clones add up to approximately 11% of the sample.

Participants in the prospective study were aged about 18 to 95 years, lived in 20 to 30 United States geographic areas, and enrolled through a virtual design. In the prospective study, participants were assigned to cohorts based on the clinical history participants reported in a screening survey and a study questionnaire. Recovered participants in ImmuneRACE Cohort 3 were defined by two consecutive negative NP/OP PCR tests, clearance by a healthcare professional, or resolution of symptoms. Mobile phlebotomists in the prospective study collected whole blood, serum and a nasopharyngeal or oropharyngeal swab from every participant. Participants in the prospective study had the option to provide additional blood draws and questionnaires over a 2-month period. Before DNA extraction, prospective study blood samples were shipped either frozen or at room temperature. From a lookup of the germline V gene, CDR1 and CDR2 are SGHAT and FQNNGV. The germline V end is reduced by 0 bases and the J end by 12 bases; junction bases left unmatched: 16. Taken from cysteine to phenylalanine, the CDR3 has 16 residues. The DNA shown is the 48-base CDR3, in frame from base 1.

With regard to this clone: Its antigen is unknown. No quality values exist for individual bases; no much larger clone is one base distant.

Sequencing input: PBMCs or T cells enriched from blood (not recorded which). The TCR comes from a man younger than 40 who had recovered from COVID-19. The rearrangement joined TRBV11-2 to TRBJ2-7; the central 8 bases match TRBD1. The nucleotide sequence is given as TGTGCCAGCAGCTTAGATTCCGGGACAGGATCATCTTTTAGGTACTTC. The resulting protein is CASSLDSGTGSSFRYF.